This record concerns one TCR beta chain sequence. It has no known antigen specificity. Base-call qualities are not available, and no considerably larger clone is one nucleotide away. TCRbeta CDR3 regions were amplified from genomic DNA using the immunoSEQ Assay, a bias-controlled multiplex PCR. Turning to the authors' computational methods: Within the assay, amplification of reference gene primers was used to estimate how many nucleated cells each sample contained. Sequence reads were collapsed and filtered to measure the absolute abundance of every unique TCRbeta CDR3 rearrangement. Productive Simpson clonality was computed per sample as the square root of Simpson's diversity index over productive rearrangements. TCRdb re-hosts the immuneACCESS table, in-frame sequences only. Its copies lack some clones; in the studies checked, an unresolved V gene accounts for under half of them, and the cause for the rest is not known. Clone size and V and J calls were adopted from that table, with D and trimming inferred from the DNA. This sample holds fewer than 400,000 clones; approximately 90% were observed only once. Clones ranked in the top ten supply 4% to 5% of the sample.

V is clipped by 0 bases and J by 5 bases, and the sequence between their germline boundaries is 8 bases long. From the cysteine up to the phenylalanine, the CDR3 has a length of 14 residues. The kept DNA is CDR3 alone, 42 bases in frame from the first base. CDR1 and CDR2 are read off the germline V gene (reference sequence) as LNHNV and YYDKDF. These data belong to a study of blood T cell repertoires in COVID-19 (dated by TCRdb to 2020 to 2022). At the level of the whole study: Samples from collaborators originated in the United States, Italy and Spain and spanned both the acute and convalescent phases of COVID-19. The prospective study material was composed of cDNA or gDNA derived from T cells, B-cell-depleted T cells, or PBMCs. Deeply sampled blood TCRbeta repertoires from subjects exposed to, actively infected with, or recovered from COVID-19 were included in the dataset. The repertoires were made available in a free public database intended to serve as a resource for research on the immune response to SARS-CoV-2. The samples were drawn from the first 160 participants of the ongoing ImmuneRACE study and from some 1,300 subjects provided by 6 global collaborators. Nearly every sample came with metadata listing a de-identified subject ID, COVID-19 status, age in years and sex. Where available, HLA class I and class II types were taken from metadata supplied by the sample provider and were not determined by assay-based typing.

Findings and caveats that apply to the study as a whole: The quantity of clinical and demographic metadata differed by source and by participant and was supplied without curation.

Participants in the prospective study were enrolled through a virtual design, were aged roughly 18 to 90 years, and lived in some 24 United States geographic areas. Cohort assignment in the prospective study relied on participant-reported clinical history from a screening survey and a study questionnaire. ImmuneRACE Cohort 3 recovered participants were defined by two consecutive negative NP/OP PCR tests, healthcare professional clearance, or symptom resolution. In the prospective study, whole blood, serum and a nasopharyngeal or oropharyngeal swab were collected from each participant by mobile phlebotomists. Additional blood draws and questionnaires over an approximately two-month period could optionally be provided by prospective study participants. Prospective study blood samples were shipped either frozen or at room temperature before DNA extraction.

The origin of this receptor is a man aged 25-45 years who had recovered from COVID-19. The rearrangement joined TRBV15 to TRBJ1-5; no D gene call is confident. Sequencing input: PBMCs or T cells enriched from blood (not recorded which). The bases are TGTGCCACCAGCAGAGAAGCGGAAGATCAGCCCCAGCATTTT. Translated, this gives CATSREAEDQPQHF.